These 23 T cell receptor beta chains were sequenced from one sample in a study of T cells in Graves' hyperthyroidism and ophthalmopathy. From RNA transcripts, TCR beta CDR3 regions were amplified. Using the HTBI primer set, a first-round RT-PCR was run on the TCR CDR3. TCRdb called the multiplex PCR reads again in MiXCR, with one record for every CDR3 protein. The sample consists of over 300,000 distinct CDR3 sequences, around 14% of them appearing once. The sample taken for sequencing was blood. The source is a woman aged 55-70 years with Graves' hyperthyroidism.

This chain connects TRBV6-2 or TRBV6-3 to TRBJ2-1; D is undetermined. Trimming cost V 6 bases and J 3 bases, with 12 bases left between them. The CDR3 is made up of 14 amino acids. The V gene's germline CDR1 is MNHEY and CDR2 SVGEGT. CDR3 in amino acids: CASSVLDHYNEQFF. The CDR3 DNA sequence: TGTGCCAGCAGCGTCCTCGATCACTACAATGAGCAGTTCTTC.

This clonotype has a count of ten or more. CDR3 region: CASSPPGTTSTDTQYF. The CDR3 nucleotides are TGTGCCAGCTCACCTCCCGGGACAACTAGCACAGATACGCAGTATTTT. The chain is built from TRBV18 and TRBJ2-3; the D gene is possibly TRBD1 (6 bases). Germline V gene data show CDR1 as KGHSH and CDR2 as LQKENI. This CDR3 region has 16 residues. V was pared by 3 bases and J by 0 bases, with 13 bases between.

CDR3 bases: TGTGCCAGCAGTGAGGACAGGTGGGGAAAACTGTTTTTT. Protein: CASSEDRWGKLFF. The chain couples TRBV2 to TRBJ1-4, with 7 bases matching TRBD1. J lost 10 bases, V lost 3 bases, and 5 bases had no gene match. Germline V lookup: CDR1 SNHLY, CDR2 FYNNEI. The CDR3 is 13 residues long.

This clonotype was seen many times. The chain joins TRBV5-1 to TRBJ1-1; weak D call: TRBD1 (5 bases). This CDR3 is 11 amino acids long. Looked up from germline, CDR1 is SGHRS and CDR2 is YFSETQ. Trimming pared 4 bases from V and 13 bases from J, leaving 14 bases between. The CDR3 DNA follows: TGCGCCAGCAGCGCGGGACGGCCACTTTTCTTT. This gives the protein CASSAGRPLFF.

This clonotype was counted many times. The CDR3 coding sequence is TGTGCCAGCAGGATGGGGCGAACCACTGAAGCTTTCTTT. This codes for CASRMGRTTEAFF. The gene calls are TRBV2 and TRBJ1-1, with D possibly matching TRBD1 (5 bases). Germline lookup yields CDR1 SNHLY and CDR2 FYNNEI. V was trimmed by 6 bases and J by 4 bases, leaving 12 bases between them. The CDR3 runs to 13 residues.

This clonotype has a count of ten or more. The rearrangement links TRBV12-3 or TRBV12-4 to TRBJ1-3, with a possible D match to TRBD1 (5 bases). The CDR3 is made up of 15 amino acids. V was cut by 5 bases and J by 2 bases, with 13 bases left in between. For the CDR3, the DNA is TGTGCCAGCAGTGGCAGGGTCTCCCCTGGAAACACCATATATTTT. This gives the protein CASSGRVSPGNTIYF.

This clonotype was recorded a few times. The V gene is TRBV7-9, the J gene TRBJ1-2; D uncertain. Germline V gene data show CDR1 as SEHNR and CDR2 as FQNEAQ (reference sequence). Trimming shortened V by 2 bases and J by 4 bases, and 14 bases separated the two germline ends. This CDR3 is built from 15 residues. Here the CDR3 DNA reads TGTGCCAGCAGCTTACAGTCTAACTCGCCCTATGGCTACACCTTC. It codes for CASSLQSNSPYGYTF.

In its sample, this clonotype was seen many times. Written as DNA, the CDR3 is TGTGCCAGCAGCCCTAAAGCACGGGCGGGAGGTTGGGAGACCCAGTACTTC. This translates into CASSPKARAGGWETQYF. The chain is built from TRBV7-9 and TRBJ2-5, with 8 positions matching TRBD2. In germline, CDR1 is SEHNR, CDR2 FQNEAQ (reference sequence). V shed 5 bases and J 5 bases; nucleotides not matched to a gene: 16. There are 17 residues in the CDR3.

This chain connects TRBV3-1 to TRBJ1-2; TRBD1 agrees at 7 bases. Germline CDR1 reads LGHDT; CDR2 reads YNNKEL (reference sequence). The CDR3 spans 15 residues. J lost 4 bases, V lost 3 bases, and 8 bases had no gene match. The CDR3 here is CASSHGTAHVYGYTF. CDR3 DNA sequence: TGTGCCAGCAGCCACGGGACAGCACATGTCTATGGCTACACCTTC.

This clonotype was counted ten times or more. This sequence joins TRBV6-2 or TRBV6-3 and TRBJ1-2; maybe TRBD1 (5 bases). CDR1 and CDR2 from the germline V gene are MNHEY and SVGEGT. The CDR3 loop spans 15 amino acids. V was pared by 5 bases and J by 4 bases, with 17 bases between. The CDR3 is CASSPSGSRSYGYTF. In DNA, the CDR3 is TGTGCCAGCAGTCCTTCAGGGTCGAGGAGCTATGGCTACACCTTC.

This clonotype was counted ten times or more. The chain is built from TRBV2 and TRBJ1-1; D is unclear. The CDR3 runs to 15 residues. The V end lost 1 base, the J end lost 5 bases, and 14 bases lay between the germline ends. Germline V gives CDR1 SNHLY, CDR2 FYNNEI. The CDR3 here is CASSEGVRRGTEAFF. In nucleotides, the CDR3 is TGTGCCAGCAGTGAAGGCGTCAGGCGAGGGACTGAAGCTTTCTTT.

The rearrangement uses TRBV5-1 and TRBJ2-1; D may correspond to TRBD1 or TRBD2 (5 bases each). V lost 1 base, J lost 4 bases, and 15 bases lay in between. The CDR3 consists of 16 residues. Germline lookup yields CDR1 SGHRS and CDR2 YFSETQ. The CDR3 DNA is TGCGCCAGCAGCTTGAGCGACTCTGGGGGTTACAATGAGCAGTTCTTC. This sequence encodes CASSLSDSGGYNEQFF. Complete variable domain (other parts from reference TRBV5-1 and TRBJ2-1): KAGVTQTPRYLIKTRGQQVTLSCSPISGHRSVSWYQQTPGQGLQFLFEYFSETQRNKGNFPGRFSGRQFSNSRSEMNVSTLELGDSALYLCASSLSDSGGYNEQFFGPGTRLTVL.

This clonotype has at least ten counts. This rearrangement joins TRBV11-3 to TRBJ2-2; D unclear. In germline, CDR1 is SGHNT, CDR2 YENEEA. Trimming shortened V by 2 bases and J by 0 bases, and 10 bases separated the two germline ends. The CDR3 has 16 amino acids. CDR3 amino acids: CASSLWLQTNTGELFF. Here the CDR3 DNA reads TGTGCCAGCAGCTTATGGTTACAGACGAACACCGGGGAGCTGTTTTTT.

On this clonotype itself: A read error may be the cause here, since a much bigger clone is one base away. The V and J genes are TRBV5-1 and TRBJ2-7; 10 nucleotides match TRBD1. The CDR3 spans 15 residues. Germline V gives CDR1 SGHRS, CDR2 YFSETQ. The CDR3 bases are TGCGCCAGCAGCTTCGCTTCGACAGGGGGCGGCGAGCAGCACTTC. Its protein product is CASSFASTGGGEQHF. The whole variable domain, remainder taken from reference TRBV5-1 and TRBJ2-7, is KAGVTQTPRYLIKTRGQQVTLSCSPISGHRSVSWYQQTPGQGLQFLFEYFSETQRNKGNFPGRFSGRQFSNSRSEMNVSTLELGDSALYLCASSFASTGGGEQHFGPGTRLTVT.

This clonotype was recorded at least ten times. CDR3 in DNA: TGCAGCGTTCGACGCCTGCGGGAGTCAGGGATCGGGCAGTTCTTC. It is translated as CSVRRLRESGIGQFF. This chain uses TRBV29-1 with TRBJ2-1; 7 positions agree with TRBD2. Per the germline V gene, CDR1 is SQVTM and CDR2 is ANQGSEA. This CDR3 is built from 15 residues. Trimming removed 5 bases from V and 12 bases from J; junction bases left unmatched: 19.

This sequence joins TRBV6-2 or TRBV6-3 and TRBJ2-3, with D tentatively TRBD1 or TRBD2 (6 bases each). This CDR3 has 13 amino acids. V dropped 2 bases and J dropped 7 bases, with 10 bases sitting between them. CDR1 and CDR2 from the germline V gene are MNHEY and SVGEGT. CDR3: CASSYVGGNTQYF. CDR3 coding DNA: TGTGCCAGCAGTTACGTGGGGGGCAATACGCAGTATTTT.

The chain has TRBV12-3 or TRBV12-4 and TRBJ2-1; 8 nucleotides line up with TRBD1. The V and J ends lost 0 bases and 8 bases, in that order; junction bases with no gene match: 3. This CDR3 has 14 amino acids. The CDR3 DNA reads as TGTGCCAGCAGTTTAGCGGACAGGGTCTATGAGCAGTTCTTC. As protein: CASSLADRVYEQFF.

This clonotype showed up just a few times. Possible read error: a much larger clone is one base away. The chain couples TRBV19 to TRBJ1-1; 8 nucleotides line up with TRBD1. The CDR3 is made up of 16 amino acids. Germline V CDR1 and CDR2: LNHDA, SQIVND (reference sequence). The CDR3 DNA reads TGTGCCAGTAGTGGTGGGACAGGCTCCCTGAACACTAAAGCTTTCTTT. It codes for CASSGGTGSLNTKAFF. Together with reference TRBV19 and TRBJ1-1, the CDR3 gives the full variable domain: DGGITQSPKYLFRKEGQNVTLSCEQNLNHDAMYWYRQDPGQGLRLIYYSQIVNDFQKGDIAEGYSVSREKKESFPLTVTSAQKNPTAFYLCASSGGTGSLNTKAFFGQGTRLTVV.

This clonotype was found many times. This sequence joins TRBV11-2 and TRBJ2-2; 12 positions agree with TRBD1. CDR3 length equals 16 residues. The trim removed 6 bases at V and 7 bases at J, leaving 9 bases unmatched. CDR1 and CDR2 (germline): SGHAT, FQNNGV. CDR3 nucleotides: TGTGCCAGCAGATCGGGGGACAGGGGGCGTTTCGGGGAGCTGTTTTTT. Protein: CASRSGDRGRFGELFF. The full variable domain, its missing parts supplied by reference TRBV11-2 and TRBJ2-2, is EAGVAQSPRYKIIEKRQSVAFWCNPISGHATLYWYQQILGQGPKLLIQFQNNGVVDDSQLPKDRFSAERLKGVDSTLKIQPAKLEDSAVYLCASRSGDRGRFGELFFGEGSRLTVL.

Ten or more counts support this clonotype. This chain links TRBV30 with TRBJ1-2; D ambiguous. The CDR3 contains 10 residues. The ends were cut back, 3 bases at V and 8 bases at J, with 7 bases in the middle. Germline V gene lookup returns CDR1 GTSNPN and CDR2 SVGIG (reference sequence). CDR3 region: CAWRGVGYTF. CDR3 nucleotide sequence: TGTGCCTGGAGGGGCGTGGGCTACACCTTC.

In this sample, this clonotype turned up many times. The J gene is TRBJ2-7, the V gene TRBV5-1, with D perhaps assigned TRBD1 or TRBD2 (5 bases each). CDR3 size: 14 residues. Per germline, CDR1 SGHRS and CDR2 YFSETQ. The V end lost 2 bases, the J end lost 3 bases, and 12 bases lay between the germline ends. In DNA, the CDR3 is TGCGCCAGCAGCTTCCGGGACGGAGACTACGAGCAGTACTTC. This gives the protein CASSFRDGDYEQYF.

The chain employs TRBV30 and TRBJ1-2; D ambiguous. The CDR3 has 13 amino acids. V lost 0 bases and J lost 1, with 6 bases in between. CDR1 and CDR2 from the germline V gene are GTSNPN and SVGIG (reference sequence). CDR3 in amino acids: CAWSVTYNYGYTF. Here the CDR3 DNA reads TGTGCCTGGAGTGTAACTTATAACTATGGCTACACCTTC.

The chain employs TRBV6-6 and TRBJ1-5; D gene uncertain. Germline lookup yields CDR1 MNHNY and CDR2 SVGAGI (reference sequence). V lost 2 bases, J lost 0 bases, and 11 bases lay in between. This CDR3 has 16 residues. The chain's CDR3 is CASSYDAQSSNQPQHF. The CDR3 bases are TGTGCCAGCAGTTACGACGCCCAGTCTAGCAATCAGCCCCAGCATTTT.